Here is one T cell receptor beta chain with its context. The V end lost 6 bases, the J end lost 2 bases, and 12 bases lay between the germline ends. This CDR3 has 14 amino acids. Germline V gives CDR1 MDHEN, CDR2 SYDVKM. This entry is derived from a study of blood T cell repertoires in COVID-19. At the level of the study: Acute-phase and convalescent COVID-19 samples originated in the United States, Italy and Spain. The analysed material was cDNA or gDNA that came from T cells, B-cell-depleted T cells, or PBMCs.

Per the original methods: Counts of nucleated cells, estimated from reference gene primer amplification, were obtained. Measured with immunoSEQ multiplex PCR; TCRdb has only the in-frame clones, and not every one. V and J calls and clone size are copied from that table; D and trimming were computed from the DNA. The sample contains 250,000 to 350,000 clones, roughly 87% of which appear only once. The clonotype comes from a woman between 45 and 65 years old who had recovered from COVID-19. The chain recombines TRBV28 with TRBJ2-3, with unresolved D. Sequencing was performed on peripheral blood. In nucleotides, the CDR3 is TGTGCCAGCAGCGACCTAGTTAACACAGATACGCAGTATTTT. Protein: CASSDLVNTDTQYF. The full variable domain, rest sourced from reference TRBV28 and TRBJ2-3, is DVKVTQSSRYLVKRTGEKVFLECVQDMDHENMFWYRQDPGLGLRLIYFSYDVKMKEKGDIPEGYSVSREKKERFSLILESASTNQTSMYLCASSDLVNTDTQYFGPGTRLTVL.